These 14 T cell receptor beta chains were sequenced from one sample in a study of shared clonotypes between healthy human individuals. Profiling relied on immunoSEQ multiplex PCR, and the TCRdb table lists in-frame clones only, not all of them. Altogether hundreds of thousands of clones are present, around 67% being singletons, with the ten largest covering 10%. Source material: memory CD4+ T cells sorted from blood. The sample's subset: CD45RA-negative fraction. Every receptor here comes from a man aged 30 to 39 in good health.

The rearrangement links TRBV7-2 to TRBJ2-1; tentatively, D is TRBD2 (6 bases). CDR3 length equals 15 residues. Per the germline V gene, CDR1 is SGHTA and CDR2 is FQGNSA. Trimming left V 5 bases short and J 6 bases short, with 17 bases between. CDR3 in amino acids: CASSPRGYGLNEQFF. CDR3 bases: TGTGCCAGCAGCCCCCGGGGGTATGGGCTCAATGAGCAGTTCTTC. Variable domain in full (rest from reference TRBV7-2 and TRBJ2-1): GAGVSQSPSNKVTEKGKDVELRCDPISGHTALYWYRQSLGQGLEFLIYFQGNSAPDKSGLPSDRFSAERTGGSVSTLTIQRTQQEDSAVYLCASSPRGYGLNEQFFGPGTRLTVL.

Ten or more counts support this clone. V usage is TRBV5-1 and J usage is TRBJ2-3, with a tentative D call TRBD2 (6 bases). V shed 3 bases and J shed 1 base, with 9 bases lying between them. Germline V gene data show CDR1 as SGHRS and CDR2 as YFSETQ. This CDR3 is built from 14 residues. The CDR3 sequence: CASSSGTRTDTQYF. CDR3 nucleotides: TGCGCCAGCAGCTCCGGGACTCGCACAGATACGCAGTATTTT. Complete variable domain (other parts from reference TRBV5-1 and TRBJ2-3): KAGVTQTPRYLIKTRGQQVTLSCSPISGHRSVSWYQQTPGQGLQFLFEYFSETQRNKGNFPGRFSGRQFSNSRSEMNVSTLELGDSALYLCASSSGTRTDTQYFGPGTRLTVL.

This clone was recorded only once. V gene TRBV7-8 combines with J gene TRBJ1-5; D not resolved. The germline CDR1 and CDR2 sequences are SGHVS and FQNEAQ. The CDR3 has 16 amino acids. V lost 2 bases and J lost 0, with 11 bases in between. The DNA for the CDR3 is TGTGCCAGCAGCTTACTTACCGGGCTTAGCAATCAGCCCCAGCATTTT. Protein sequence: CASSLLTGLSNQPQHF.

The chain recombines TRBV2 with TRBJ2-7; possibly TRBD2 for D (5 bases). CDR3 length equals 13 residues. V lost 5 bases to trimming and J lost 3 bases, with 11 bases between them. Germline V lookup: CDR1 SNHLY, CDR2 FYNNEI. The CDR3 DNA is TGTGCCAGCAGTATACTAGGTTACTACGAGCAGTACTTC. This translates into CASSILGYYEQYF.

A few counts support this clone. The rearrangement joins TRBV5-1 to TRBJ2-2; 10 bases are shared with TRBD2. Germline V gene sequence: CDR1 SGHRS, CDR2 YFSETQ. The CDR3 extends over 15 amino acids. V was pared by 0 bases and J by 7 bases, with 3 bases of the junction left unmatched. CDR3 loop: CASSLASGSFGELFF. CDR3 nucleotides: TGCGCCAGCAGCTTGGCTAGCGGGAGTTTCGGGGAGCTGTTTTTT.

This clone was observed a single time. The chain links TRBV30 to TRBJ2-2; D is uncertain. Trimming stripped 8 bases from V and 6 bases from J, with 16 bases between. This CDR3 spans 13 amino acids. From germline, CDR1 is GTSNPN and CDR2 SVGIG (reference sequence). The CDR3 DNA follows: TGTGCCGCGAAGGGCCCATCTCCCGGGGAGCTGTTTTTT. This codes for CAAKGPSPGELFF.

This clone was picked up one time. This chain connects TRBV6-5 to TRBJ2-3; D tentatively reads TRBD1 or TRBD2 (5 bases each). V lost 4 bases, J lost 3 bases, and 11 bases lay in between. CDR3 size: 14 residues. CDR1 and CDR2 (germline): MNHEY, SVGAGI. The CDR3, as DNA: TGTGCCAGCAGTTTACGGGGCCAAACAGATACGCAGTATTTT. The encoded protein is CASSLRGQTDTQYF.

As regards this clone: A clone one base away is much larger, so this may be a read error. The chain recombines TRBV6-4 with TRBJ2-3; D uncertain. CDR3 length: 11 residues. Germline-derived CDR1 and CDR2 are MRHNA and SNTAGT. With 6 bases removed from V and 2 bases from J, the gap between germline ends came to 3 bases. CDR3 sequence reads: CASSHTDTQYF. The CDR3 DNA follows: TGTGCCAGCAGCCACACAGATACGCAGTATTTT.

This chain links TRBV7-9 with TRBJ2-2; 8 nucleotides line up with TRBD1. This CDR3 spans 17 amino acids. After removal of 4 bases from V and 6 bases from J, the junction contained 13 bases not matched to a gene. The V gene's germline CDR1 is SEHNR and CDR2 FQNEAQ (reference sequence). Written as DNA, the CDR3 is TGTGCCAGCAGCTCAGGCTTCGGACAGGGATCCGCCGGGGAGCTGTTTTTT. This translates into CASSSGFGQGSAGELFF. Full variable domain (rest looked up from reference TRBV7-9 and TRBJ2-2): DTGVSQNPRHKITKRGQNVTFRCDPISEHNRLYWYRQTLGQGPEFLTYFQNEAQLEKSRLLSDRFSAERPKGSFSTLEIQRTEQGDSAMYLCASSSGFGQGSAGELFFGEGSRLTVL.

The chain uses TRBV27 and TRBJ2-1; 9 bases align to TRBD2. The CDR3 covers 15 residues. Germline CDR1 MNHEY, CDR2 SMNVEV (reference sequence). The V and J ends lost 2 bases and 11 bases, in that order; junction bases with no gene match: 10. Written as DNA, the CDR3 is TGTGCCAGCAGTTTACTAGCGGGAACCGGGAGTCAGCAGTTCTTC. Protein sequence: CASSLLAGTGSQQFF.

This clone was picked up a small number of times. The chain combines TRBV5-1 with TRBJ1-1; TRBD1 might be the D (5 bases). The CDR3 loop spans 13 amino acids. Looked up from germline, CDR1 is SGHRS and CDR2 is YFSETQ. V shed 3 bases and J shed 2 bases, with 8 bases lying between them. CDR3 sequence: CASSSRDNTEAFF. CDR3 nucleotides: TGCGCCAGCAGCTCCCGGGACAACACTGAAGCTTTCTTT.

A note on this clone: A much larger clone lies a single base off, so this may be a read error. The chain couples TRBV5-6 to TRBJ2-7, with 9 bases lining up with TRBD1. The CDR3 loop spans 16 amino acids. V trimming: 0 bases; J trimming: 6 bases; junction bases outside the gene matches: 10. Germline V CDR1 and CDR2: SGHDT, YYEEEE. The CDR3 bases are TGTGCCAGCAGCTTGGGCACCGGGACAGGGCGAAGCGAGCAGTACTTC. The encoded protein is CASSLGTGTGRSEQYF.

The chain carries TRBV7-6 and TRBJ2-7; 10 bases align to TRBD2. There are 15 residues in the CDR3. CDR1 and CDR2 from the germline V gene are SGHVS and FNYEAQ. V shed 4 bases and J 0 bases; nucleotides not matched to a gene: 3. Here the CDR3 DNA reads TGTGCCAGCAGCTCCCTAGCGGGGGACTCCTACGAGCAGTACTTC. It yields the protein CASSSLAGDSYEQYF.

Notes on this clone: A much larger clone lies a single base off, so this may be a read error. The gene calls are TRBV30 and TRBJ2-3; D not certain. With 2 bases removed from V and 2 bases from J, the gap between germline ends came to 5 bases. The V gene's germline CDR1 is GTSNPN and CDR2 SVGIG (reference sequence). This CDR3 region has 12 residues. The CDR3, as DNA: TGTGCCTGGAGTATAACCACAGATACGCAGTATTTT. As protein: CAWSITTDTQYF. Full variable domain (remainder filled in from reference TRBV30 and TRBJ2-3): SQTIHQWPATLVQPVGSPLSLECTVEGTSNPNLYWYRQAAGRGLQLLFYSVGIGQISSEVPQNLSASRPQDRQFILSSKKLLLSDSGFYLCAWSITTDTQYFGPGTRLTVL.